These 4 T cell receptor beta chains were sequenced from one sample in a study of cytomegalovirus exposure and HLA in healthy donors. PCR primers comprised 60 Vbeta and 13 Jbeta primers. Here immunoSEQ multiplex PCR was the method, and the copy in TCRdb shows in-frame clones only, minus some. Of around 100,000 clones listed, 74% are singletons. Sequenced sample: PBMCs. These receptors all come from a man aged 50 to 59 in good health and CMV-seropositive.

This chain links TRBV4-1 with TRBJ1-1; 8 nucleotides agree with TRBD1. Germline V lookup: CDR1 MGHRA, CDR2 YSYEKL. The V segment lost 5 bases and the J segment 3 bases; nucleotides outside the gene matches: 8. The CDR3 contains 15 residues. CDR3 region: CASSSGQGIDTEAFF. The CDR3 DNA reads as TGCGCCAGCAGCTCAGGACAGGGAATAGACACTGAAGCTTTCTTT.

This chain connects TRBV2 to TRBJ1-3, with D tentatively TRBD1 (5 bases). V gave up 6 bases and J gave up 4 bases, with 16 bases separating them. This CDR3 has 15 residues. Looked up from germline, CDR1 is SNHLY and CDR2 is FYNNEI. In DNA, the CDR3 is TGTGCCAGCAGCCCAGACAGTGCCCAAGGAAACACCATATATTTT. This codes for CASSPDSAQGNTIYF.

V gene TRBV9 combines with J gene TRBJ2-7; a possible D gene is TRBD2 (5 bases). Between the trimmed V and J ends, which lost 7 bases and 7 bases, there was a span of 27 bases. The germline V gene has CDR1 SGDLS and CDR2 YYNGEE. This CDR3 comprises 16 residues. CDR3 residues: CASGSGFGQAGREQYF. Written as DNA, the CDR3 is TGTGCCAGCGGGAGCGGTTTTGGGCAGGCAGGTCGAGAGCAGTACTTC.

The V call is TRBV29-1, the J call TRBJ2-4, with unresolved D. V lost 1 base and J 0 bases, leaving 13 bases between the germline ends. CDR1 and CDR2 from the germline V gene are SQVTM and ANQGSEA. The CDR3 spans 16 residues. CDR3 sequence: CSVEGPDYLAKNIQYF. For the CDR3, the DNA is TGCAGCGTTGAAGGCCCAGATTATCTAGCCAAAAACATTCAGTACTTC. The whole variable domain, remainder taken from reference TRBV29-1 and TRBJ2-4, is SAVISQKPSRDICQRGTSLTIQCQVDSQVTMMFWYRQQPGQSLTLIATANQGSEATYESGFVIDKFPISRPNLTFSTLTVSNMSPEDSSIYLCSVEGPDYLAKNIQYFGAGTRLSVL.